Presented here are 15 T cell receptor beta chains from one specimen sequenced in a study of monozygotic twins with cystic fibrosis. TCRdb keeps only in-frame clones here, not all; method: immunoSEQ multiplex PCR. This table holds roughly 14,000 clones, 95% to 99% found once. What was sequenced was blood. The receptors were gathered from a girl aged 2-9 years with cystic fibrosis.

This clone was found once. CDR3 bases: TGTGCCAGCAGCTACAATGGCAGAAGATCCACCGGGGAGCTGTTTTTT. It yields the protein CASSYNGRRSTGELFF. The chain employs TRBV7-2 and TRBJ2-2; D not certain. Trimming took off 4 bases at V and 4 bases at J, with 16 bases between the two ends. Per germline, CDR1 SGHTA and CDR2 FQGNSA. This CDR3 has 16 residues.

The rearrangement uses TRBV5-4 and TRBJ1-1; possibly TRBD1 for D (6 bases). The CDR3 is 17 amino acids. Germline assignment: CDR1 SGHNT and CDR2 YYREEE (reference sequence). V lost 4 bases to trimming and J lost 4 bases, with 23 bases between them. CDR3 bases: TGTGCCAGCAGCCCCGTTGGCAGGGGTATCGTGCTCACTGAAGCTTTCTTT. Translating it yields CASSPVGRGIVLTEAFF.

The count of this clone is one. Here the CDR3 DNA reads TGCACCAGCAGCCCCGGGACTAGCGGGAGTAATGAGCAGTTCTTC. Its translation: CTSSPGTSGSNEQFF. The chain combines TRBV1 with TRBJ2-1; the table gives TRBD2 as D, unverified against the DNA. TRBV1 is a pseudogene segment. This CDR3 comprises 15 residues.

The chain couples TRBV28 to TRBJ1-2; no firm D call. V lost 5 bases and J lost 4, with 11 bases in between. Germline V gives CDR1 MDHEN, CDR2 SYDVKM. CDR3 length: 13 residues. CDR3 in DNA: TGTGCCAGCAGTCAACGGGCCCTCTATGGCTACACCTTC. This codes for CASSQRALYGYTF.

This clone was detected once. The rearrangement links TRBV6-1 to TRBJ1-2; D ambiguous. Germline loops: CDR1 MNHNS, CDR2 SASEGT. The V and J ends lost 9 bases and 4 bases respectively, with 15 bases between them. The length of the CDR3 is 13 residues. Here the CDR3 reads CASRVSLGYGYTF. DNA of the CDR3: TGTGCCAGTAGGGTATCTCTGGGCTATGGCTACACCTTC.

This clone has more than one count but fewer than ten. This chain joins TRBV27 and TRBJ2-7; 14 bases align to TRBD2. Looked up from germline, CDR1 is MNHEY and CDR2 is SMNVEV (reference sequence). V lost 6 bases and J lost 1; bases outside the gene matches: 5. This CDR3 has 16 amino acids. CDR3 protein: CASSWRLAGGSYEQYF. The CDR3 DNA reads as TGTGCCAGCAGCTGGAGACTAGCGGGAGGGTCCTACGAGCAGTACTTC.

The chain has TRBV28 and TRBJ1-2, with 8 bases matching TRBD1. CDR3 size: 15 residues. The junction had 4 bases not matched to a gene; V was cut back by 4 bases and J by 0 bases. Germline V CDR1 and CDR2: MDHEN, SYDVKM. Here the CDR3 DNA reads TGTGCCAGCAGTTCACAGGGGGTCCCTAACTATGGCTACACCTTC. Its protein is CASSSQGVPNYGYTF.

The chain combines TRBV5-1 with TRBJ2-1, with TRBD1 matching 12 bases. This CDR3 has 15 residues. Per the germline V gene, CDR1 is SGHRS and CDR2 is YFSETQ. With V trimmed by 3 bases and J by 6 bases, 4 bases remained unmatched. CDR3 sequence (DNA): TGCGCCAGCAGCTCACCGGGACAGGGGGCCAATGAGCAGTTCTTC. It translates to CASSSPGQGANEQFF. Using reference TRBV5-1 and TRBJ2-1 for the parts outside the CDR3, the full variable domain is KAGVTQTPRYLIKTRGQQVTLSCSPISGHRSVSWYQQTPGQGLQFLFEYFSETQRNKGNFPGRFSGRQFSNSRSEMNVSTLELGDSALYLCASSSPGQGANEQFFGPGTRLTVL.

The V and J genes are TRBV19 and TRBJ1-5, with D unresolved. CDR3 length: 15 residues. V lost 3 bases, J lost 5 bases, and 14 bases lay in between. CDR1 is LNHDA, CDR2 SQIVND, per germline (reference sequence). CDR3 nucleotide sequence: TGTGCCAGTAGTATTGATCGGGATCTATATCAGCCCCAGCATTTT. Translating gives CASSIDRDLYQPQHF.

The chain joins TRBV4-2 to TRBJ1-1; D remains unclear. This CDR3 has 14 amino acids. V lost 0 bases and J 4 bases, leaving 9 bases between the germline ends. Germline lookup yields CDR1 LGHNA and CDR2 YNFKEQ. CDR3 residues: CASSQEFRATEAFF. DNA for the CDR3: TGTGCCAGCAGCCAAGAATTCCGGGCCACTGAAGCTTTCTTT.

The chain uses TRBV30 and TRBJ2-1; D might be TRBD2 (6 bases). V lost 3 bases to trimming and J lost 4 bases, with 10 bases between them. This CDR3 is built from 13 residues. Germline assignment: CDR1 GTSNPN and CDR2 SVGIG (reference sequence). The CDR3 here is CAWRSSAYNEQFF. CDR3 sequence (DNA): TGTGCCTGGAGGTCTAGCGCGTACAATGAGCAGTTCTTC.

V is TRBV18 and J is TRBJ1-5; D uncertain. Germline assignment: CDR1 KGHSH and CDR2 LQKENI. The V end was cut by 6 bases, the J end by 1 base, with 10 bases between. CDR3 length: 14 residues. The CDR3 coding sequence is TGTGCCAGCTCGACGGGGAGCAGCAATCAGCCCCAGCATTTT. Its translation: CASSTGSSNQPQHF.

This CDR3 reads CASSYELPMRQETQYF. CDR3 coding DNA: TGTGCCAGCAGTTACGAGTTACCCATGCGGCAAGAGACCCAGTACTTC. The V and J genes are TRBV6-5 and TRBJ2-5, with no clear D. The CDR3 consists of 16 residues. Trimming stripped 2 bases from V and 2 bases from J, with 15 bases between. Germline values: CDR1 MNHEY, CDR2 SVGAGI.

The rearrangement uses TRBV7-9 and TRBJ1-1, with D unresolved. The CDR3 is made up of 11 amino acids. Germline CDR1 SEHNR, CDR2 FQNEAQ (reference sequence). V was cut by 6 bases and J by 2 bases, with 4 bases left in between. The CDR3 spells CASRGNTEAFF. Written as DNA, the CDR3 is TGTGCCAGCAGGGGTAACACTGAAGCTTTCTTT.

The genes are TRBV9 and TRBJ2-1; D is uncertain. Germline V gives CDR1 SGDLS, CDR2 YYNGEE. The CDR3 covers 18 residues. The V end lost 0 bases, the J end lost 4 bases, and 20 bases lay between the germline ends. DNA of the CDR3: TGTGCCAGCAGCGTAGAATGGGGTATACGTGGCCCATACAATGAGCAGTTCTTC. The encoded protein is CASSVEWGIRGPYNEQFF.